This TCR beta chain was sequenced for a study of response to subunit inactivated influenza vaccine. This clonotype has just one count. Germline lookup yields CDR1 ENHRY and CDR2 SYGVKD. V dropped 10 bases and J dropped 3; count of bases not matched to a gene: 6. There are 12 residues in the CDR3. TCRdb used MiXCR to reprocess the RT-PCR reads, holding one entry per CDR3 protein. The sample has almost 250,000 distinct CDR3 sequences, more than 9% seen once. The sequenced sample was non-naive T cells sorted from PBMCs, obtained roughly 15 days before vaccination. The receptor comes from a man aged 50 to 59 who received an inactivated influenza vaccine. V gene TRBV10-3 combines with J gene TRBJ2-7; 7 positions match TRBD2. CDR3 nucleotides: TGTGCCACCGCTAAGCGGGACTACGAGCAGTACTTC. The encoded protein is CATAKRDYEQYF.